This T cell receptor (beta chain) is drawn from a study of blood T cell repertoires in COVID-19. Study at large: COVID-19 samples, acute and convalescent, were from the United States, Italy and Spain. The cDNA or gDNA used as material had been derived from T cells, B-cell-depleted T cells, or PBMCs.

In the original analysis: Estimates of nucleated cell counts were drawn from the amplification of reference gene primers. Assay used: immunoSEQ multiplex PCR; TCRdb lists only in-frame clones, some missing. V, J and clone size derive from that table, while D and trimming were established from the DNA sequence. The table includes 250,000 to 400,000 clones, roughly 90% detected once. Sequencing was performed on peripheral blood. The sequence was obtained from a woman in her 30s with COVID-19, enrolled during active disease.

The CDR3 coding sequence is TGTGCCAGCAGCGTAGGAATAAGGGGGAGGGGTTCCTACAATGAGCAGTTCTTC. It translates to CASSVGIRGRGSYNEQFF. The rearrangement links TRBV9 to TRBJ2-1; maybe TRBD2 (7 bases). The germline CDR1 and CDR2 sequences are SGDLS and YYNGEE. V was shortened by 0 bases and J by 1 base, with 17 bases between the two germline ends. The CDR3 totals 18 residues.